Listed here are 23 T cell receptor beta chains from one sample, sequenced in a study of cytomegalovirus exposure and HLA in healthy donors. The table came from immunoSEQ multiplex PCR; TCRdb's copy has only in-frame clones and leaves some out. The table lists 120,000 or so clones, more than 70% of them singletons. What was sequenced was PBMCs. These TCRs come from a man younger than 40 in good health and CMV-seronegative.

The chain recombines TRBV29-1 with TRBJ2-1; 9 bases fit TRBD2. Germline assignment: CDR1 SQVTM and CDR2 ANQGSEA. This CDR3 is built from 14 residues. Germline trimming cut 7 bases from V and 3 bases from J; bases unmatched to any gene: 7. CDR3 nucleotide sequence: TGCAGCGCTTTACTTAGCGGGGGCTACAATGAGCAGTTCTTC. Residues: CSALLSGGYNEQFF.

This clone was detected a few times. This sequence joins TRBV30 and TRBJ2-2, with a possible D match to TRBD2 (5 bases). This CDR3 has 13 residues. In germline, CDR1 is GTSNPN, CDR2 SVGIG (reference sequence). This chain's CDR3 is CAYTAGWTGELFF. CDR3 in DNA: TGTGCTTACACGGCGGGCTGGACCGGGGAGCTGTTTTTT.

The rearrangement links TRBV5-1 to TRBJ2-1; 8 bases align to TRBD2. V lost 7 bases, J lost 6 bases, and 9 bases stayed unmatched. The germline V gene has CDR1 SGHRS and CDR2 YFSETQ. The CDR3 consists of 14 residues. The CDR3 DNA is TGCGCCAGCTGCCCCAGCGGGAGCCGCAATGAGCAGTTCTTC. It codes for CASCPSGSRNEQFF.

The chain has TRBV25-1 and TRBJ1-1; D gene unclear. Germline CDR1 is MGHDK and CDR2 is SYGVNS. Trimming removed 5 bases at V and 10 bases at J, with 14 bases between. This CDR3 has 12 amino acids. The CDR3 protein is CASSQVGRGAFF. In DNA, the CDR3 is TGTGCCAGCAGTCAAGTGGGCCGGGGAGCTTTCTTT.

The gene calls are TRBV2 and TRBJ2-4; 14 bases agree with TRBD2. The germline V gene has CDR1 SNHLY and CDR2 FYNNEI. After removal of 6 bases from V and 7 bases from J, the junction contained 5 bases not matched to a gene. The CDR3 has 15 amino acids. The CDR3 nucleotides read TGTGCCAGCAGAATGGGGACTAGCGGGAGTAACATTCAGTACTTC. Translated, it gives CASRMGTSGSNIQYF. Filled out from reference TRBV2 and TRBJ2-4, the complete variable domain reads EPEVTQTPSHQVTQMGQEVILRCVPISNHLYFYWYRQILGQKVEFLVSFYNNEISEKSEIFDDQFSVERPDGSNFTLKIRSTKLEDSAMYFCASRMGTSGSNIQYFGAGTRLSVL.

This chain joins TRBV7-9 and TRBJ2-7, with TRBD2 identical over 8 bases. This CDR3 spans 15 amino acids. The junction had 8 bases not matched to a gene; V was cut back by 6 bases and J by 1 base. The germline V gene encodes CDR1 SEHNR and CDR2 FQNEAQ (reference sequence). The CDR3 loop is CASSSRSGSSYEQYF. CDR3 bases: TGTGCCAGCAGTTCAAGGAGCGGGAGTTCCTACGAGCAGTACTTC.

This clone appeared a single time. CDR3 residues: CASSPLAGGYEQYF. DNA of the CDR3: TGTGCCAGCAGCCCGCTAGCGGGGGGATACGAGCAGTACTTC. The chain has TRBV11-2 and TRBJ2-7; 11 bases align to TRBD2. The V gene end was trimmed by 5 bases and the J gene end by 4 bases; junction bases not matched to a gene: 4. Germline-derived CDR1 and CDR2 are SGHAT and FQNNGV. This CDR3 spans 14 amino acids.

The J gene is TRBJ2-1, the V gene TRBV7-9, with 13 bases matching TRBD2. This CDR3 contains 17 residues. CDR1 SEHNR and CDR2 FQNEAQ come from the germline V gene (reference sequence). V was pared by 5 bases and J by 8 bases, with 12 bases of the junction left unmatched. The CDR3 nucleotides read TGTGCCAGCAGCGAACCTCGGACTAGCGGGAGTTTCTATGAGCAGTTCTTC. Amino acid sequence: CASSEPRTSGSFYEQFF.

The rearrangement joins TRBV11-2 to TRBJ2-2; TRBD2 is a possible D gene (6 bases). Germline V gene lookup returns CDR1 SGHAT and CDR2 FQNNGV. V was cut by 4 bases and J by 8 bases, with 11 bases left in between. This CDR3 has 13 residues. This chain's CDR3 is CASSSDYSGELFF. In nucleotides, the CDR3 is TGTGCCAGCAGCTCGGACTATTCTGGGGAGCTGTTTTTT.

V is TRBV15 and J is TRBJ2-5, with 9 bases identical to TRBD1. J lost 5 bases, V lost 5 bases, and 6 bases had no gene match. The CDR3 is made up of 14 amino acids. Germline-derived CDR1 and CDR2 are LNHNV and YYDKDF (reference sequence). The CDR3 DNA follows: TGTGCCACCAGCCCCGGGACAGGGCCCGAGACCCAGTACTTC. Protein product: CATSPGTGPETQYF.

V is TRBV10-3 and J is TRBJ2-6; D is possibly TRBD1 (7 bases). Per germline, CDR1 ENHRY and CDR2 SYGVKD. Trimming left V 5 bases short and J 1 base short, with 12 bases between. The CDR3 consists of 16 residues. The CDR3 nucleotides are TGTGCCATCAGTATGGAGGGGGCGTCTGGGGCCAACGTCCTGACTTTC. It translates to CAISMEGASGANVLTF.

The V call is TRBV27, the J call TRBJ1-1; D remains unclear. Looked up from germline, CDR1 is MNHEY and CDR2 is SMNVEV (reference sequence). The V end lost 2 bases, the J end lost 1 base, and 8 bases lay between the germline ends. The CDR3 has 14 residues. CDR3 DNA: TGTGCCAGCAGTTTAGTCGCGGCGAACACTGAAGCTTTCTTT. Translation gives CASSLVAANTEAFF.

The chain carries TRBV9 and TRBJ2-5; D possibly corresponds to TRBD1 (5 bases). The CDR3 covers 14 residues. Deletions cut 0 bases from V and 5 bases from J, with 11 bases between. Germline CDR1 and CDR2: SGDLS and YYNGEE. In DNA, the CDR3 is TGTGCCAGCAGCGTAGCTGGGGCCGGGGAGACCCAGTACTTC. Translated: CASSVAGAGETQYF.

This rearrangement joins TRBV15 to TRBJ2-7, with 7 bases matching TRBD1. Germline V lookup: CDR1 LNHNV, CDR2 YYDKDF (reference sequence). This CDR3 is built from 15 residues. V shed 3 bases, J shed 4 bases, and the junction held 9 bases outside the gene matches. Here the CDR3 reads CATSRSVQGVYEQYF. The CDR3 bases are TGTGCCACCAGCAGGTCGGTCCAGGGGGTATACGAGCAGTACTTC.

The chain links TRBV10-3 to TRBJ1-4, with 7 nucleotides matching TRBD1. V lost 9 bases to trimming and J lost 7 bases; unmatched junction nucleotides: 8. The germline V gene encodes CDR1 ENHRY and CDR2 SYGVKD. The CDR3 loop spans 13 amino acids. Here the CDR3 reads CAIQDGTAEKLFF. CDR3 DNA sequence: TGTGCCATACAAGACGGGACAGCTGAAAAACTGTTTTTT.

V gene TRBV10-2 combines with J gene TRBJ2-1; 11 bases map to TRBD2. Germline CDR1 WSHSY, CDR2 SAAADI. V shed 5 bases, J shed 7 bases, and the junction held 4 bases outside the gene matches. The length of the CDR3 is 14 residues. This CDR3 reads CASSSGTSGNEQFF. CDR3 in DNA: TGCGCCAGCAGTTCCGGGACTAGCGGAAATGAGCAGTTCTTC.

The V call is TRBV11-3, the J call TRBJ2-2; 7 bases are shared with TRBD1. The length of the CDR3 is 16 residues. The V and J ends lost 5 bases and 5 bases, in that order; junction bases with no gene match: 11. CDR1 and CDR2 (germline): SGHNT, YENEEA. In DNA form, the CDR3 reads TGTGCCAGCAGCACCCGGGACAGCTATGAGACCGGGGAGCTGTTTTTT. Residues: CASSTRDSYETGELFF. The variable domain in full, with the rest retrieved from reference TRBV11-3 and TRBJ2-2, is EAGVVQSPRYKIIEKKQPVAFWCNPISGHNTLYWYLQNLGQGPELLIRYENEEAVDDSQLPKDRFSAERLKGVDSTLKIQPAELGDSAVYLCASSTRDSYETGELFFGEGSRLTVL.

The chain combines TRBV19 with TRBJ2-7; D is perhaps TRBD1 (6 bases). CDR1 and CDR2 from the germline V gene are LNHDA and SQIVND (reference sequence). Trimming left V 3 bases short and J 4 bases short, with 22 bases between. The CDR3 loop spans 17 amino acids. The CDR3 sequence is CASSIRTDGPWSYEQYF. The CDR3 nucleotides read TGTGCCAGTAGTATCAGGACAGACGGACCCTGGAGTTACGAGCAGTACTTC.

The J gene is TRBJ2-7, the V gene TRBV10-3; 10 bases line up with TRBD1. V gave up 4 bases and J gave up 5 bases; unmatched junction bases: 5. Germline assignment: CDR1 ENHRY and CDR2 SYGVKD. The CDR3 contains 14 residues. The CDR3 region has the DNA TGTGCCATCAGTGCCGGGACAGGGGTCAACGAGCAGTACTTC. Amino acids: CAISAGTGVNEQYF.

This clone was seen only a few times. The J gene is TRBJ1-5, the V gene TRBV2; D is undetermined. Germline assignment: CDR1 SNHLY and CDR2 FYNNEI. The CDR3 length is 13 residues. Trimming stripped 5 bases from V and 9 bases from J, with 14 bases between. The DNA of the CDR3 is TGTGCCAGCAGTACACCACAGCCGACGCCCCAGCATTTT. Protein product: CASSTPQPTPQHF.

V usage is TRBV29-1 and J usage is TRBJ2-2; D might be TRBD1 (6 bases). Germline CDR1 reads SQVTM; CDR2 reads ANQGSEA. Trimming stripped 5 bases from V and 1 base from J, with 23 bases between. The CDR3 extends over 18 amino acids. The CDR3 bases are TGCAGCGTTTGGAGGCGGACAGCAATAGAGGGGAACACCGGGGAGCTGTTTTTT. Translating it yields CSVWRRTAIEGNTGELFF.

The CDR3 nucleotides are TGTGCCAGCGCGAAAACAGGGTATCTGGGCTACACCTTC. Translating it yields CASAKTGYLGYTF. This chain connects TRBV25-1 to TRBJ1-2; D perhaps matches TRBD1 (6 bases). The V gene lost 8 bases and the J gene lost 8 bases, with 18 bases spanning the gap. The CDR3 is 13 amino acids. Germline CDR1 reads MGHDK; CDR2 reads SYGVNS.

V is TRBV9 and J is TRBJ1-1, with D maybe TRBD1 (5 bases). Germline assignment: CDR1 SGDLS and CDR2 YYNGEE. Trimming took off 1 base at V and 3 bases at J, with 13 bases between the two ends. The CDR3 extends over 15 amino acids. The CDR3 region has the DNA TGTGCCAGCAGCGTATCCCGGGGGAGGGACACTGAAGCTTTCTTT. Amino acids: CASSVSRGRDTEAFF.